Listed here are 10 T cell receptor beta chains from one sample, sequenced in a study of cytomegalovirus exposure and HLA in healthy donors. This PCR relied on a set of 60 Vbeta primers and 13 Jbeta primers. The protocol was immunoSEQ multiplex PCR, while the TCRdb copy is restricted to in-frame clones and leaves out a portion. This table holds 150,000 to 200,000 clones, about 10% found once. Sequenced material: PBMCs. The receptors were sampled from a woman aged 25 to 45 in good health and CMV-seropositive.

The chain has TRBV5-1 and TRBJ1-2; TRBD1 matches 8 bases. The ends lost 3 bases at V and 1 base at J; junction bases unmatched: 5. The CDR3 contains 15 residues. Germline assignment: CDR1 SGHRS and CDR2 YFSETQ. The DNA of the CDR3 is TGCGCCAGCAGCTCCGGGACAGGATTTAACTATGGCTACACCTTC. Translation: CASSSGTGFNYGYTF.

This chain links TRBV19 with TRBJ1-2; 10 bases align to TRBD1. This CDR3 is built from 16 residues. Germline CDR1 is LNHDA and CDR2 is SQIVND (reference sequence). The V gene end was trimmed by 0 bases and the J gene end by 4 bases; junction bases not matched to a gene: 5. The CDR3 region has the DNA TGTGCCAGTAGTATAGATATCTGGACAGGGGGCTATGGCTACACCTTC. Residues: CASSIDIWTGGYGYTF. The variable domain in full, completed from reference TRBV19 and TRBJ1-2, reads DGGITQSPKYLFRKEGQNVTLSCEQNLNHDAMYWYRQDPGQGLRLIYYSQIVNDFQKGDIAEGYSVSREKKESFPLTVTSAQKNPTAFYLCASSIDIWTGGYGYTFGSGTRLTVV.

This clone appeared a few times. The chain couples TRBV9 to TRBJ2-5, with TRBD2 identical over 7 bases. There are 14 residues in the CDR3. V lost 0 bases to trimming and J lost 1 base; unmatched junction nucleotides: 0. The germline CDR1 and CDR2 sequences are SGDLS and YYNGEE. CDR3 sequence (DNA): TGTGCCAGCAGCGTAGCTAGCGGCCAAGAGACCCAGTACTTC. As protein: CASSVASGQETQYF.

This chain links TRBV7-9 with TRBJ1-2; the match to TRBD1 covers 11 bases. This CDR3 contains 15 residues. V gave up 6 bases and J gave up 3 bases; unmatched junction bases: 6. Germline CDR1 is SEHNR and CDR2 is FQNEAQ (reference sequence). The chain's CDR3 is CASSRGTGGDYGYTF. Here the CDR3 DNA reads TGTGCCAGCAGTAGGGGGACAGGGGGGGACTATGGCTACACCTTC.

The J gene is TRBJ1-5, the V gene TRBV5-1; 8 nucleotides align to TRBD1. The CDR3 spans 15 residues. Germline CDR1 is SGHRS and CDR2 is YFSETQ. The J segment lost 2 bases and the V segment lost 2 bases, leaving 3 bases of the junction unmatched. CDR3 bases: TGCGCCAGCAGCTTCACAGGGGGTCGCAATCAGCCCCAGCATTTT. This encodes CASSFTGGRNQPQHF. Looking up the rest from reference TRBV5-1 and TRBJ1-5 gives the full variable domain: KAGVTQTPRYLIKTRGQQVTLSCSPISGHRSVSWYQQTPGQGLQFLFEYFSETQRNKGNFPGRFSGRQFSNSRSEMNVSTLELGDSALYLCASSFTGGRNQPQHFGDGTRLSIL.

The chain is built from TRBV7-9 and TRBJ1-2; TRBD1 agrees at 11 bases. The V and J ends lost 3 bases and 8 bases, in that order; junction bases with no gene match: 5. The CDR3 length is 14 residues. CDR1 SEHNR and CDR2 FQNEAQ come from the germline V gene (reference sequence). The CDR3 reads CASSFGQGARGYTF. CDR3 in DNA: TGTGCCAGCAGCTTTGGACAGGGGGCGCGCGGCTACACCTTC.

The chain recombines TRBV4-2 with TRBJ2-2; TRBD2 agrees at 12 bases. The V segment lost 3 bases and the J segment 8 bases; nucleotides outside the gene matches: 4. This CDR3 is 15 amino acids long. Germline V lookup: CDR1 LGHNA, CDR2 YNFKEQ. The CDR3 protein is CASSHPLAGGGELFF. CDR3 bases: TGTGCCAGCAGCCATCCCCTAGCGGGAGGGGGGGAGCTGTTTTTT.

The chain recombines TRBV2 with TRBJ2-7; TRBD2 is a possible D gene (6 bases). CDR1 is SNHLY, CDR2 FYNNEI, per germline. With 2 bases removed from V and 7 bases from J, the gap between germline ends came to 12 bases. The CDR3 sequence is 13 residues long. CDR3 coding DNA: TGTGCCAGCAGTGAAAGGCTAGCGAGGGAGCAGTACTTC. The encoded protein is CASSERLAREQYF. Variable domain in full (rest from reference TRBV2 and TRBJ2-7): EPEVTQTPSHQVTQMGQEVILRCVPISNHLYFYWYRQILGQKVEFLVSFYNNEISEKSEIFDDQFSVERPDGSNFTLKIRSTKLEDSAMYFCASSERLAREQYFGPGTRLTVT.

This chain joins TRBV9 and TRBJ2-7, with 7 bases lining up with TRBD2. Per germline, CDR1 SGDLS and CDR2 YYNGEE. The CDR3 runs 15 residues. J gave up 5 bases and V 2 bases, and 10 bases lay outside the gene matches. The CDR3 DNA reads as TGTGCCAGCAGCGTCGGACTAGTGCCCGGGGACGAGCAGTACTTC. The encoded protein is CASSVGLVPGDEQYF.

J is TRBJ2-7 and V is TRBV4-1; D unresolved. CDR3 size: 12 residues. Between the trimmed V and J ends, which lost 4 bases and 7 bases, there was a span of 11 bases. Germline assignment: CDR1 MGHRA and CDR2 YSYEKL. CDR3 DNA: TGCGCCAGCAGCCCTAAGTACGGGGAGCAGTACTTC. Encoded protein: CASSPKYGEQYF.